This T cell receptor beta chain was recovered during a study of vaccination effects on CD4 cells after COVID-19 (dated by TCRdb to 2022 to 2024). As for the study more broadly: Across the study, the median time from the second dose to post-vaccine sampling was 72 days (range 14 to 241). SARS-CoV-2 spike-specific CD4+ TCR repertoires from before and after mRNA vaccination were compared in COVID-19 convalescent patients and in infection-naive vaccine recipients. In the study, cultures from other donors were sequenced using the Oncomine TCR Beta short-read assay on an Illumina iSeq 100. The full study included some 10 COVID-19 convalescent patients and several SARS-CoV-2-naive healthy vaccine recipients. Summary of the overall study and its limitations: Among healthy vaccine recipients, nearly all vaccine-induced clones were SARS-CoV-2 mono-reactive, and only 1 of 255 was cross-reactive with common cold coronaviruses. Marked clonal contraction was observed in both infection-induced and vaccine-induced clones at late post-vaccination timepoints, consistent with waning T cell responses. The study was limited by a small number of convalescent patients, and early post-infection timepoints were lacking.

In the ViraFEST assay, PBMC were stimulated with viral peptide pools, and TCR sequencing was then used to find antigen-specific CD4+ T cell clonotypes based on their expansion. After about 10 days of culture, CD4+ T cells were isolated with the EasySep CD4+ T cell isolation kit. Participants received two doses of either the BNT162b2 or the mRNA-1273 mRNA SARS-CoV-2 vaccine. Healthy vaccine recipients had no prior SARS-CoV-2 infection, confirmed by negative nucleocapsid antibodies before and after vaccination. Some 2 million PBMC per well were cultured with 9 to 10 ug/ml peptides in IMDM containing about 5% human AB serum, around 9.7 IU/ml IL-2 and gentamicin. Half of the culture medium was replaced with fresh IL-2-containing medium on days 3 and 7. Unless noted otherwise, every peptide stimulation condition was cultured in triplicate wells. PBMC were separated from whole blood using Ficoll-Paque Plus gradient centrifugation and were then either cryopreserved at -140C or used fresh. Overlapping peptide pools spanned the spike proteins of SARS-CoV-2 and the common cold coronaviruses HCoV-NL63, HCoV-OC43 and HCoV-229E. The QIAamp micro DNA kit was used to extract genomic DNA from the cultured CD4+ T cells.

About this clone itself: It lacks a known antigen. No base-level quality is on record; no much larger clone is a single base apart.

Preparation of the library involved the immunoSEQ multiplex PCR assay. DNA from the cultured and isolated CD4+ T cells underwent TCR beta CDR3 sequencing. Turning to the authors' computational methods: Non-productive TCR sequences were removed, reads were trimmed to the CDR3 region, and CDR3s of at least 7 amino acids were retained. The MANAFEST web app was used to pick out antigen-specific clonotypes by comparing their expansion in peptide wells with that in reference cultures. To count as positive, a clone had to show expansion at FDR<0.05 compared with the reference and with all other wells, an odds ratio above 5, and a frequency above 0.1% in two replicate wells. Clonotypes significantly expanded in SARS-CoV-2 spike wells and in at least one common cold coronavirus spike condition were defined as cross-reactive. Levenshtein distance calculated with the stringdist R package was used to assess CDR3 similarity, and unrooted trees were constructed with ape in R 3.6.1. TCRdb obtained this table from immuneACCESS and retained in-frame rearrangements with V and J assigned. These tables miss some clones; where compared with another copy, unresolved V genes account for less than half of the shortfall, and the remainder is unexplained. Clone size and the V and J calls come from that table; the DNA yielded D and trimming. The sample table holds about 46,000 clones, of which around 70% were seen once. The ten largest account for over 13% of the sample.

The junction carries 6 bases between V and J, which are trimmed by 1 base and 4 bases respectively. CDR3 length: 13 amino acids, cysteine to phenylalanine. Just the 39-base CDR3 DNA is kept, in frame starting at base 1. CDR1 and CDR2 are drawn from the germline V gene (reference sequence): PRHDT, FYEKMQ. The TCR comes from a human donor who received a COVID-19 vaccine. Recombination connected TRBV13 to TRBJ2-3; TRBD2 is a possible D gene, resting on 6 matching bases. Source: CD4+ T cells from PBMCs cultured with HCoV-OC43 spike peptides, taken after COVID-19 vaccination. The cell subset or site label corresponds to: HCoV-OC43 spike overlapping peptide pool stimulation. The CDR3 in this case is CASSLAGADTQYF. Read as DNA, the sequence is TGTGCCAGCAGCTTAGCGGGAGCAGATACGCAGTATTTT. This CDR3, with the reference TRBV13 and TRBJ2-3 proteins standing in past its ends, gives the full variable domain AAGVIQSPRHLIKEKRETATLKCYPIPRHDTVYWYQQGPGQDPQFLISFYEKMQSDKGSIPDRFSAQQFSDYHSELNMSSLELGDSALYFCASSLAGADTQYFGPGTRLTVL.